The 18 T cell receptor beta chains presented below share a single source sample, sequenced in a study of T cell repertoires in cytomegalovirus infection. TCRdb re-analysed the reads in MiXCR, keeping a single row per CDR3 protein. The sample includes more than 250,000 distinct CDR3 sequences, approximately 25% of them seen just once. What these receptors recognize is not known. Material: cultured PBMCs, obtained from culture after CMV antigen stimulation. Source of these receptors: a human donor in good health (CMV status not recorded). Some clones in this sample may be carry-over from other donors' samples.

A few counts support this clonotype. This chain links TRBV6-6 with TRBJ2-3; 9 bases align to TRBD2. V was pared by 4 bases and J by 0 bases, with 5 bases of the junction left unmatched. The CDR3 extends over 16 amino acids. Germline V lookup: CDR1 MNHNY, CDR2 SVGAGI (reference sequence). For the CDR3, the DNA is TGTGCCAGCAGTTTCGGACTAGCGCTTAGCACAGATACGCAGTATTTT. This gives the protein CASSFGLALSTDTQYF.

The rearrangement uses TRBV6-1 and TRBJ2-7, with 9 bases fitting TRBD2. Losses at the gene ends were 5 bases for V and 2 bases for J; bases not matched to a gene: 7. This CDR3 comprises 15 residues. Germline values: CDR1 MNHNS, CDR2 SASEGT. As DNA, the CDR3 is TGTGCCAGCAGTCTTAGCGGGAGCCCCGCCTACGAGCAGTACTTC. Protein sequence: CASSLSGSPAYEQYF.

This clonotype was detected only a few times. The chain links TRBV7-6 to TRBJ2-7, with D unresolved. V shed 1 base and J shed 4 bases, with 8 bases lying between them. The CDR3 consists of 13 residues. The germline V gene encodes CDR1 SGHVS and CDR2 FNYEAQ. The chain's CDR3 is CASSLDVSYEQYF. CDR3 nucleotides: TGTGCCAGCAGCTTAGATGTCTCTTACGAGCAGTACTTC.

The genes are TRBV6-2 or TRBV6-3 and TRBJ2-3; 12 bases match TRBD2. The CDR3 runs 16 residues. The ends lost 7 bases at V and 5 bases at J; junction bases unmatched: 10. Germline loops: CDR1 MNHEY, CDR2 SVGEGT. The CDR3, as DNA: TGTGCCAGCACTCGACTAGCGGGAGAGGTTCGAGATACGCAGTATTTT. This sequence encodes CASTRLAGEVRDTQYF.

This clonotype was detected a few times. The chain has TRBV7-6 and TRBJ2-3; possibly TRBD2 for D (5 bases). The CDR3 length is 16 residues. Germline V CDR1 and CDR2: SGHVS, FNYEAQ. The ends were cut back, 5 bases at V and 3 bases at J, with 18 bases in the middle. DNA of the CDR3: TGTGCCAGCAGCCGAGCACCTAGCCAAGTGACAGATACGCAGTATTTT. Translating it yields CASSRAPSQVTDTQYF.

The chain joins TRBV11-1 to TRBJ2-5, with D possibly being TRBD1 or TRBD2 (6 bases each). CDR3 length: 12 residues. The V end lost 6 bases, the J end lost 7 bases, and 12 bases lay between the germline ends. Germline V gives CDR1 SGHAT, CDR2 FQDESV (reference sequence). In DNA, the CDR3 is TGTGCCAGCAGTAGGGGGGCACGGACCCAGTACTTC. It translates to CASSRGARTQYF.

This clonotype came up many times. CDR3 nucleotides: TGTGCCAGCAGCCCCGGACTCACCTCCTACAATGAGCAGTTCTTC. Protein product: CASSPGLTSYNEQFF. The V and J genes are TRBV7-2 and TRBJ2-1; D possibly corresponds to TRBD2 (5 bases). The germline V gene encodes CDR1 SGHTA and CDR2 FQGNSA. The V end lost 5 bases, the J end lost 0 bases, and 11 bases lay between the germline ends. CDR3 size: 15 residues.

The V gene is TRBV28, the J gene TRBJ1-5; D possibly corresponds to TRBD1 (5 bases). The ends were cut back, 6 bases at V and 0 bases at J, with 12 bases in the middle. This CDR3 spans 15 amino acids. Germline CDR1 MDHEN, CDR2 SYDVKM. For the CDR3, the DNA is TGTGCCAGCAGATGGGACGGAAATAGCAATCAGCCCCAGCATTTT. Translating it yields CASRWDGNSNQPQHF.

A few counts support this clonotype. V gene TRBV7-9 combines with J gene TRBJ2-5; TRBD2 aligns across 14 bases. Trimming cost V 5 bases and J 2 bases; bases outside gene matches: 4. This CDR3 is built from 16 residues. Germline V gene sequence: CDR1 SEHNR, CDR2 FQNEAQ (reference sequence). The CDR3 here is CASSDGTSGGQETQYF. The CDR3 coding sequence is TGTGCCAGCAGCGACGGGACTAGCGGGGGTCAAGAGACCCAGTACTTC.

The chain is built from TRBV10-3 and TRBJ2-1; D not certain. This CDR3 comprises 14 residues. V dropped 4 bases and J dropped 5 bases, with 12 bases sitting between them. CDR1 and CDR2 (germline): ENHRY, SYGVKD. The CDR3, as DNA: TGTGCCATCAGTGGGTGGCCTACCAACAATGAGCAGTTCTTC. This codes for CAISGWPTNNEQFF.

This clonotype was detected many times. J is TRBJ1-1 and V is TRBV7-9, with 7 positions matching TRBD1. The CDR3 extends over 14 amino acids. V lost 4 bases and J lost 8; bases outside the gene matches: 10. Germline V gene sequence: CDR1 SEHNR, CDR2 FQNEAQ (reference sequence). Here the CDR3 reads CASSSFSGTAEAFF. In DNA, the CDR3 is TGTGCCAGCAGCTCATTTTCCGGGACAGCAGAAGCTTTCTTT. Variable domain in full (rest from reference TRBV7-9 and TRBJ1-1): DTGVSQNPRHKITKRGQNVTFRCDPISEHNRLYWYRQTLGQGPEFLTYFQNEAQLEKSRLLSDRFSAERPKGSFSTLEIQRTEQGDSAMYLCASSSFSGTAEAFFGQGTRLTVV.

The sample holds many counts of this clonotype. V and J are TRBV10-3 and TRBJ2-7; D gene ambiguous. This CDR3 region has 12 residues. Germline V gene lookup returns CDR1 ENHRY and CDR2 SYGVKD. The V end was cut by 2 bases, the J end by 1 base, with 3 bases between. For the CDR3, the DNA is TGTGCCATCAGTGAGCTATCCTACGAGCAGTACTTC. It codes for CAISELSYEQYF.

This clonotype appeared a few times. The rearrangement links TRBV28 to TRBJ1-3, with D uncertain. Deletions cut 3 bases from V and 0 bases from J, with 9 bases between. This CDR3 has 15 residues. Germline V gives CDR1 MDHEN, CDR2 SYDVKM. CDR3 sequence (DNA): TGTGCCAGCAGTTTCCGGGTACGCTCTGGAAACACCATATATTTT. Protein: CASSFRVRSGNTIYF. Full variable domain (outside the CDR3, taken from reference TRBV28 and TRBJ1-3): DVKVTQSSRYLVKRTGEKVFLECVQDMDHENMFWYRQDPGLGLRLIYFSYDVKMKEKGDIPEGYSVSREKKERFSLILESASTNQTSMYLCASSFRVRSGNTIYFGEGSWLTVV.

This clonotype was counted a few times. The rearrangement uses TRBV28 and TRBJ2-5; D is possibly TRBD1 (6 bases). V dropped 6 bases and J dropped 5 bases, with 13 bases sitting between them. The CDR3 consists of 13 residues. Germline V lookup: CDR1 MDHEN, CDR2 SYDVKM. CDR3 loop: CASRPGQMETQYF. Written as DNA, the CDR3 is TGTGCCAGCAGGCCGGGACAAATGGAGACCCAGTACTTC.

The chain joins TRBV7-8 to TRBJ2-1; D is unresolved. Germline CDR1 reads SGHVS; CDR2 reads FQNEAQ. There are 14 residues in the CDR3. Trimming shortened V by 5 bases and J by 7 bases, and 15 bases separated the two germline ends. For the CDR3, the DNA is TGTGCCAGCAGCAAACTGGGTCCCGGGAATGAGCAGTTCTTC. Protein sequence: CASSKLGPGNEQFF.

This clonotype was seen at least ten times. The chain combines TRBV19 with TRBJ2-1; no definite D call. The germline V and J ends were trimmed by 5 bases and 0 bases, with 14 bases remaining between them. Germline-derived CDR1 and CDR2 are LNHDA and SQIVND (reference sequence). This CDR3 has 16 residues. The DNA of the CDR3 is TGTGCCAGTAGTTCGTCTCTGTGGAGCTCCTACAATGAGCAGTTCTTC. Translated: CASSSSLWSSYNEQFF.

Ten or more counts support this clonotype. The J gene is TRBJ2-7, the V gene TRBV7-2; TRBD1 matches 10 bases. V lost 8 bases, J lost 5 bases, and 6 bases stayed unmatched. The V gene's germline CDR1 is SGHTA and CDR2 FQGNSA. CDR3 size: 13 residues. CDR3 coding DNA: TGTGCCAGCCGAGGACAGGGGGTTGACGAGCAGTACTTC. Protein: CASRGQGVDEQYF.

This clonotype turned up a few times. The chain carries TRBV7-2 and TRBJ2-1, with a tentative D call TRBD1 (6 bases). Germline CDR1 SGHTA, CDR2 FQGNSA. V gave up 5 bases and J gave up 7 bases, with 12 bases separating them. This CDR3 is 13 amino acids long. CDR3 DNA sequence: TGTGCCAGCAGCCCGGGACAACCAAATGAGCAGTTCTTC. Its translation is CASSPGQPNEQFF.